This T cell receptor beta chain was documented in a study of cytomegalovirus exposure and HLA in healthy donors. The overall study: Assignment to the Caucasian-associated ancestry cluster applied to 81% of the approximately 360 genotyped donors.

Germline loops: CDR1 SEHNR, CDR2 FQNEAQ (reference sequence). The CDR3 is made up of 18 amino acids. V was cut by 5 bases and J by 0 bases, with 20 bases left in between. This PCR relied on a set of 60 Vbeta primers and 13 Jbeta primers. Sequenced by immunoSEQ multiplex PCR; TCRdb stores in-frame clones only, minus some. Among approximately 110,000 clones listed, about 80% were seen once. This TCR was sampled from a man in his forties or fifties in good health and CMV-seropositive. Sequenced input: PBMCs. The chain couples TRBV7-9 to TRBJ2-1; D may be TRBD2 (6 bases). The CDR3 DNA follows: TGTGCCAGCAGCCTACGGCGTGGAGGGCCCCTCTCCTACAATGAGCAGTTCTTC. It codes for CASSLRRGGPLSYNEQFF.